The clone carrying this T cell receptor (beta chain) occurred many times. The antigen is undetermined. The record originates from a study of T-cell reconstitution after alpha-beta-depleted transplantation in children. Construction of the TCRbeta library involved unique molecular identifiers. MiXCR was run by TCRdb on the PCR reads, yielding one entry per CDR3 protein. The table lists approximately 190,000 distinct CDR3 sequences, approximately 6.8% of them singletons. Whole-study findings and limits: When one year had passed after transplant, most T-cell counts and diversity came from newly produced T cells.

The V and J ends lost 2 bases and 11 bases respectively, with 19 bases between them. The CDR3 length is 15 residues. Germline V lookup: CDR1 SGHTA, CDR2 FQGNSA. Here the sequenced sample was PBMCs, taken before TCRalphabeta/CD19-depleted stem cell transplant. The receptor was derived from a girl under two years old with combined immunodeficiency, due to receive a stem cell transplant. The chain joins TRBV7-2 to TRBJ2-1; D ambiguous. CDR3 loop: CASSLLRLAATQQFF. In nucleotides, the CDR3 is TGTGCCAGCAGCTTACTCCGGCTCGCCGCCACGCAGCAGTTCTTC.